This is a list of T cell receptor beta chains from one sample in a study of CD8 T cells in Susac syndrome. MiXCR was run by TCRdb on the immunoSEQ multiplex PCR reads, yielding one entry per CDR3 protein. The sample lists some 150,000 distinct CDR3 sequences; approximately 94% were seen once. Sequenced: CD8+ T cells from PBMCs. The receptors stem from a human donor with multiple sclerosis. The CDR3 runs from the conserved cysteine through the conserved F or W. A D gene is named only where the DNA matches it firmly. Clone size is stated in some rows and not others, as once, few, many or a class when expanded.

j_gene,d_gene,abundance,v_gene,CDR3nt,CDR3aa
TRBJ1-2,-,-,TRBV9,TGTGCCAGCAGCGCGATGGTCCGCGATGGCTACACCTTC,CASSAMVRDGYTF
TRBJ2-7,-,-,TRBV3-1,TGTGCCAGCAGTCAAAGGGTAGGTTCGCGAAGCTCCTACGAGCAGTACTTC,CASSQRVGSRSSYEQYF
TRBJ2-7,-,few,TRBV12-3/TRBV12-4,TGTGCCAGCAGTTTAGGTTGGGGGGAGCAGTACTTC,CASSLGWGEQYF
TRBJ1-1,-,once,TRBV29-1,TGCAGCGCCAGGTCCCGGGACAAGAACACTGAAGCTTTCTTT,CSARSRDKNTEAFF
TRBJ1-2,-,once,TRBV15,TGTGCCACCAGCAGGCCTAAGGGGGGTTTCGGAGGCTACACCTTC,CATSRPKGGFGGYTF
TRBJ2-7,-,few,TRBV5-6,TGTGCCAGCAGCTTGGTCAGGGCCGAGCAGTACTTC,CASSLVRAEQYF
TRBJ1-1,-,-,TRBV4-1,TGCGCCAGCAGCCAAGGCAAACACACTGAAGCTTTCTTT,CASSQGKHTEAFF
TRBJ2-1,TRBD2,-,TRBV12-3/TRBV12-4,TGTGCCAGCAGTTTATCCAGCGGGGCTATGGGTGAGCAGTTCTTC,CASSLSSGAMGEQFF
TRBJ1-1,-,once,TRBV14,TGTGCCAGCAGCAACACGGGACGGAACACTGAAGCTTTCTTT,CASSNTGRNTEAFF
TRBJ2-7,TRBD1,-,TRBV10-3,TGTGCCATCAGGATTGGACAGGGCCCAACCTACGAGCAGTACTTC,CAIRIGQGPTYEQYF
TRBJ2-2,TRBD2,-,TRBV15,TGTGCCACCAGCAGAGGGTGGGAGGGTAACACCGGGGAGCTGTTTTTT,CATSRGWEGNTGELFF
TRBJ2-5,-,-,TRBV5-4,TGTGCCAGCAGCTTAGGAGGGATTGGCCAAGAGACCCAGTACTTC,CASSLGGIGQETQYF
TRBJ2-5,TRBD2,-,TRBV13,TGTGCCAGCAGGACCTTTGGGGCTAGCGGGGGGGCCGGCCAAGAGACCCAGTACTTC,CASRTFGASGGAGQETQYF
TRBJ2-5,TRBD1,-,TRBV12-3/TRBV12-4,TGTGCCAGCAGTTTACCCAGGGGGCGCGGTGAAGAGACCCAGTACTTC,CASSLPRGRGEETQYF
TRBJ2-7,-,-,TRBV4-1,TGCGCCAGCAGCCAAGATAAGGGGTTACGCTTCGAGCAGTACTTC,CASSQDKGLRFEQYF
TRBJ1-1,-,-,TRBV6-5,TGTGCCAGCGGGTGGCAGAACACTGAAGCTTTCTTT,CASGWQNTEAFF
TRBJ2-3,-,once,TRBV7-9,TGTGCCAGCAGCCCCATGAAGCCTGAACGAGATACGCAGTATTTT,CASSPMKPERDTQYF
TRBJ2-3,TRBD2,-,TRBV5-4,TGTGCCAGTGGGAAACTAGCGGGAAGCACAGATACGCAGTATTTT,CASGKLAGSTDTQYF
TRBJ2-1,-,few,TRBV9,TGTGCCAGCAGCGTAGGTGGGGGCTCCTACAATGAGCAGTTCTTC,CASSVGGGSYNEQFF
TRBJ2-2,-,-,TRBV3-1,TGTGCCAGCAGCCAAGGTCTGGCTAGCCGAAACACCGGGGAGCTGTTTTTT,CASSQGLASRNTGELFF
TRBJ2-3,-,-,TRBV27,TGTGCCAGCAGTTCCCCTTTGGACTATCGGGAGTATTTT,CASSSPLDYREYF
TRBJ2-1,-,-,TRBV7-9,TGTGCCAGCAGGCGACCCTCGCCCCGGGACCGGCACAATGAGCAGTTCTTC,CASRRPSPRDRHNEQFF
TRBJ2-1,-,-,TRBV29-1,TGCAGCGTTCTAATGAGGGGTGAGCAGTTCTTC,CSVLMRGEQFF
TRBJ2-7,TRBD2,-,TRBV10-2,TGCGCCAGCAGTGATACGGGAGGCAGGAGCTACGAGCAGTACTTC,CASSDTGGRSYEQYF
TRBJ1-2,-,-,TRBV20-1,TGCAGTGCTAGTGTCCGGGGCGGGGGAGGCTATGGCTACACCTTC,CSASVRGGGGYGYTF
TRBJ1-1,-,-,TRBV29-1,TGCAGCGTTGTGGTGAACACTGAAGCTTTCTTT,CSVVVNTEAFF
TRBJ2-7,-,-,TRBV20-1,TGCAGTGCTAGACCGGACAGATTTTACGAGCAGTACTTC,CSARPDRFYEQYF
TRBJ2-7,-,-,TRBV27,TGTGCCAGCAGTTTGGGACCTCTCTACGAGCAGTACTTC,CASSLGPLYEQYF
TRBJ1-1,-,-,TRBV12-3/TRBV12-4,TGTGCCAGCAGTTTAACTGGGGGGAACACTGAAGCTTTCTTT,CASSLTGGNTEAFF
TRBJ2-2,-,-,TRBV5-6,TGTGCCAGCAGCTTGCGCCGGGGGCGAGTCACCGGGGAGCTGTTTTTT,CASSLRRGRVTGELFF
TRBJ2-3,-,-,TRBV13,TGTGCCAGCAGCTTAGGGGCGGTTATGGATACGCAGTATTTT,CASSLGAVMDTQYF
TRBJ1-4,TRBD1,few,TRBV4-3,TGCGCCAGCAGCCAAGAAGGTGGGACAGGGGGCTGGGGTGAAAAACTGTTTTTT,CASSQEGGTGGWGEKLFF
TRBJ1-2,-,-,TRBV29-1,TGCAGCGTTGACCTCCCCGGGGGCTACACCTTC,CSVDLPGGYTF
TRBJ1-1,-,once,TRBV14,TGTGCCAGCGATGGCGGCGGACGCACTGAAGCTTTCTTT,CASDGGGRTEAFF
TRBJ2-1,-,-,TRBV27,TGTGCCAGCAGTTTTGGACTCCTCTACAATGAGCAGTTCTTC,CASSFGLLYNEQFF
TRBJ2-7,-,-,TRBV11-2,TGTGCCAGCAGCTTAGTACCGGATTCAGGGGCCTACGAGCAGTACTTC,CASSLVPDSGAYEQYF
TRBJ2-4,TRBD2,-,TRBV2,TGTGCCAGCAGTGACAATCTAGCGGGGGCAAACATTCAGTACTTC,CASSDNLAGANIQYF
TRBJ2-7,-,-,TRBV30,TGTGCCTGGATCCGCCGAGGGGGCCCGGGGGGTCACGAGCAGTACTTC,CAWIRRGGPGGHEQYF
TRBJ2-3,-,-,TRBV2,TGTGCCAGCAGTGAAGGGCAGGGGAACACAGATACGCAGTATTTT,CASSEGQGNTDTQYF
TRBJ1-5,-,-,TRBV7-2,TGTGCCAGCAGCTTAGGTCTTAGCGGCAATCAGCCCCAGCATTTT,CASSLGLSGNQPQHF
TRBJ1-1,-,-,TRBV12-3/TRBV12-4,TGTGCCAGCAGTTTTCGGGGGGGACACCCGAACACTGAAGCTTTCTTT,CASSFRGGHPNTEAFF
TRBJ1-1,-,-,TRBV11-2,TGTGCCAGCAGCTTAGATAGATTCGTTCGGGGATCCATGAACACTGAAGCTTTCTTT,CASSLDRFVRGSMNTEAFF
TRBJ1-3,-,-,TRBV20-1,TGCAGTGCCGGCCGTGTATGTTTGGGGTTCTCCTCGTCTGGAAACACCATATATTTT,CSAGRVCLGFSSSGNTIYF
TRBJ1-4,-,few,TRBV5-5,TGTGCCAGCAGCTTGGACCTTAATGAAAAACTGTTTTTT,CASSLDLNEKLFF
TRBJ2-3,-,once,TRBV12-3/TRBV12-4,TGTGCCAGCAGTAGGATATACACAGATACGCAGTATTTT,CASSRIYTDTQYF
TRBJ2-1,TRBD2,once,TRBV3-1,TGTGCCAGCAGCCAAGATAACGGCGGGGGGCACAATGAGCAGTTCTTC,CASSQDNGGGHNEQFF
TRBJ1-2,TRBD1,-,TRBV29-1,TGCAGCGTCCCAGGGACAGGCAGTATAGTCTACACCTTC,CSVPGTGSIVYTF
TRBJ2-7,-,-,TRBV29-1,TGCAGCGTCTACCTAAGTGGTAGGACAAACTACGAGCAGTACTTC,CSVYLSGRTNYEQYF
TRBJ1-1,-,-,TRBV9,TGTGCCAGCAGCGATCAGGGGTTGCACACTGAAGCTTTCTTT,CASSDQGLHTEAFF